The T cell receptor beta chain described here comes from a study of tumor and adjacent non-tumor tissue in lung cancer. At the level of the study: Stage I to III disease affected about nine men and 5 women aged roughly 30 to 80.

Three rounds of nested PCR, following a modified ARM-PCR protocol, produced the TCRbeta library. TCRdb re-called the multiplex PCR reads with MiXCR, one entry per CDR3 protein. The table has about 110,000 distinct CDR3 sequences, about 63% seen once. No cell sorting was done before RNA was extracted from the tissue. More than 3 cm separated this lung sample from the edge of the tumor. Between August and November 2014, newly diagnosed, chemotherapy-naive lung cancer patients underwent thoracic surgery in China. In regard to this clonotype: What it binds is unknown. Sequence at one end of the junction differs from germline and may be a read error.

CDR3 length: 17 amino acids. Germline values: CDR1 SGHVS, CDR2 FQNEAQ. Study-level findings and limits: Normal lung showed higher cumulative top 100 clone frequency than tumor.

The V gene is TRBV7-8, the J gene TRBJ2-7, with no clear D. The receptor was derived from a man aged 55 to 70 with non-small cell lung cancer. The sample taken for sequencing was distant non-tumor lung tissue. The CDR3 coding sequence is TGTGCCAGGAGCTTAGTTTTGGGCTCCTCGGCCCCCTACGAGCAGTACTTC. Translated: CARSLVLGSSAPYEQYF.